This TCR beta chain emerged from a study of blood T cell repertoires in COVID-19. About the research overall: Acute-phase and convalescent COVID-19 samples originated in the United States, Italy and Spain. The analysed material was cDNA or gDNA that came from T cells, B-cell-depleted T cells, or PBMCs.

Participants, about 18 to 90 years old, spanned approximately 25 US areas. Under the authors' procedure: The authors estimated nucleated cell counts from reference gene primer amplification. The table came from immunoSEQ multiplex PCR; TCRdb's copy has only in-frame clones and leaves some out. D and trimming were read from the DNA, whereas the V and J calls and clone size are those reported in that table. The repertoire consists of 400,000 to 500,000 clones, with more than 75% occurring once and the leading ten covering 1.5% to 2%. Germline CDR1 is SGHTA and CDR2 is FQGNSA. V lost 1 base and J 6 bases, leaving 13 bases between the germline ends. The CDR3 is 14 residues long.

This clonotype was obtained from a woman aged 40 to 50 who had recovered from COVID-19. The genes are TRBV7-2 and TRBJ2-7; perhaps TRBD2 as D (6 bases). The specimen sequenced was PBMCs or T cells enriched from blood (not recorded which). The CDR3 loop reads CASSLDAGRFEQYF. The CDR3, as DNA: TGTGCCAGCAGCTTAGATGCGGGAAGATTCGAGCAGTACTTC.